Below, 29 T cell receptor beta chains from the same sample are listed, as sequenced in a study of identical twins. Each CDR3 protein is one row after TCRdb ran MiXCR on the 5' RACE reads. The sample contains hundreds of thousands of distinct CDR3 sequences, 7.5% of which appear only once. The same sample was also used in a study of yellow fever vaccine responses in identical twins.

Sequencing used memory (CD45RO+) T cells sorted from blood. All receptors come from a young woman in good health.

At least ten counts were recorded for this clonotype. V usage is TRBV7-8 and J usage is TRBJ1-2; TRBD1 agrees at 7 bases. The CDR3 is 19 amino acids. From germline, CDR1 is SGHVS and CDR2 FQNEAQ. With 0 bases clipped from V and 0 bases from J, the junction kept 13 bases outside the gene matches. DNA for the CDR3: TGTGCCAGCAGCTTAGCGCCTCGAGGAGCAGGGGGGACTAACTATGGCTACACCTTC. It encodes CASSLAPRGAGGTNYGYTF. Full variable domain (rest looked up from reference TRBV7-8 and TRBJ1-2): GAGVSQSPRYKVAKRGQDVALRCDPISGHVSLFWYQQALGQGPEFLTYFQNEAQLDKSGLPSDRFFAERPEGSVSTLKIQRTQQEDSAVYLCASSLAPRGAGGTNYGYTFGSGTRLTVV.

Comments on this clonotype: Given a much more abundant clone one base away, this may be a read error. This rearrangement joins TRBV7-9 to TRBJ2-3; maybe TRBD1 (6 bases). Germline assignment: CDR1 SEHNR and CDR2 FQNEAQ (reference sequence). CDR3 size: 16 residues. Deletions cut 4 bases from V and 2 bases from J, with 16 bases between. CDR3 DNA: TGTGCCAGCAGCTACGGACAGACGTCGGACACAGATACGCAGTATTTT. Protein: CASSYGQTSDTDTQYF. Looking up the rest from reference TRBV7-9 and TRBJ2-3 gives the full variable domain: DTGVSQNPRHKITKRGQNVTFRCDPISEHNRLYWYRQTLGQGPEFLTYFQNEAQLEKSRLLSDRFSAERPKGSFSTLEIQRTEQGDSAMYLCASSYGQTSDTDTQYFGPGTRLTVL.

This clonotype was detected many times. This sequence joins TRBV20-1 and TRBJ2-3; D gene uncertain. The germline V gene encodes CDR1 DFQATT and CDR2 SNEGSKA (reference sequence). V was shortened by 3 bases and J by 4 bases, with 8 bases between the two germline ends. This CDR3 has 12 residues. The CDR3 loop is CSARYSPDTQYF. CDR3 sequence (DNA): TGCAGTGCTAGGTATTCCCCAGATACGCAGTATTTT.

A few counts support this clonotype. V gene TRBV7-3 combines with J gene TRBJ2-1, with 12 bases matching TRBD2. The length of the CDR3 is 15 residues. J was trimmed by 6 bases and V by 5 bases; bases with no gene match: 5. Per germline, CDR1 SGHTA and CDR2 FQGTGA. The CDR3 region is CASSLAGGSSNEQFF. Written as DNA, the CDR3 is TGTGCCAGCAGCCTAGCGGGGGGGTCCAGCAATGAGCAGTTCTTC.

CDR3: CASSAAEQETQYF. The CDR3 region has the DNA TGTGCCAGCAGTGCAGCGGAACAAGAGACCCAGTACTTC. The chain uses TRBV6-4 and TRBJ2-5, with D possibly TRBD2 on 5 matching bases. The CDR3 is 13 residues long. Trimming cost V 4 bases and J 2 bases, with 8 bases left between them. Germline loops: CDR1 MRHNA, CDR2 SNTAGT.

This clonotype was observed many times. The chain recombines TRBV5-1 with TRBJ2-2; D is possibly TRBD1 (6 bases). This CDR3 has 15 residues. Germline V gives CDR1 SGHRS, CDR2 YFSETQ. Deletions cut 2 bases from V and 3 bases from J, with 11 bases between. The CDR3 loop reads CASSLTGKDTGELFF. In DNA form, the CDR3 reads TGCGCCAGCAGCTTAACAGGGAAGGACACCGGGGAGCTGTTTTTT.

The rearrangement joins TRBV24-1 to TRBJ1-1; no clear D. The ends were cut back, 8 bases at V and 4 bases at J, with 10 bases in the middle. The CDR3 is 12 amino acids. Looked up from germline, CDR1 is KGHDR and CDR2 is SFDVKD. The CDR3 DNA follows: TGTGCCACCAAGGGTTCGAGCACTGAAGCTTTCTTT. Its translation: CATKGSSTEAFF.

This clonotype was counted between two and nine times. The chain joins TRBV9 to TRBJ2-1; 10 bases match TRBD1. Germline assignment: CDR1 SGDLS and CDR2 YYNGEE. V dropped 0 bases and J dropped 0; count of bases not matched to a gene: 0. The CDR3 is 16 residues long. Here the CDR3 DNA reads TGTGCCAGCAGCGTAGGACAGGGGGCCTCCTACAATGAGCAGTTCTTC. Its translation is CASSVGQGASYNEQFF.

This clonotype has ten or more counts. V usage is TRBV6-1 and J usage is TRBJ2-3, with TRBD1 matching 8 bases. The CDR3 consists of 16 residues. Germline assignment: CDR1 MNHNS and CDR2 SASEGT. V trimming: 8 bases; J trimming: 6 bases; junction bases outside the gene matches: 16. Written as DNA, the CDR3 is TGTGCCAGCTGCGAAGCCGGGACAGGCAATATGGATACGCAGTATTTT. Protein product: CASCEAGTGNMDTQYF.

This clonotype was observed many times. The V and J genes are TRBV29-1 and TRBJ2-1, with D unclear. V was pared by 6 bases and J by 4 bases, with 7 bases between. CDR1 is SQVTM and CDR2 is ANQGSEA in the germline V gene. This CDR3 spans 11 amino acids. The CDR3: CSVREYNEQFF. The CDR3 DNA is TGCAGCGTAAGGGAATACAATGAGCAGTTCTTC.

DNA for the CDR3: TGTGCCAGCAGTTTGTCGACAGGGCATCAGCCCCAGCATTTT. Translated: CASSLSTGHQPQHF. The V call is TRBV12-3 or TRBV12-4, the J call TRBJ1-5; 7 nucleotides match TRBD1. The CDR3 is made up of 14 amino acids. V lost 3 bases to trimming and J lost 5 bases; unmatched junction nucleotides: 4.

This clonotype has ten or more counts. The chain recombines TRBV5-1 with TRBJ2-3; maybe TRBD2 (6 bases). CDR3 length equals 14 residues. Trimming pared 4 bases from V and 5 bases from J, leaving 14 bases between. The V gene's germline CDR1 is SGHRS and CDR2 YFSETQ. CDR3 bases: TGCGCCAGCAGCCCCGATGCAGCGGGAGATACGCAGTATTTT. Its protein is CASSPDAAGDTQYF.

This clonotype was counted many times. The V gene is TRBV7-2, the J gene TRBJ1-6; D is undetermined. Trimming left V 1 base short and J 2 bases short, with 3 bases between. This CDR3 has 14 residues. CDR1 and CDR2 from the germline V gene are SGHTA and FQGNSA. The CDR3 DNA sequence: TGTGCCAGCAGCTTAGATGCCTATAATTCACCCCTCCACTTT. Translation: CASSLDAYNSPLHF.

There are many counts of this clonotype. The chain combines TRBV6-5 with TRBJ1-5, with TRBD1 matching 9 bases. V shed 2 bases and J 7 bases; nucleotides not matched to a gene: 3. There are 14 residues in the CDR3. In germline, CDR1 is MNHEY, CDR2 SVGAGI. CDR3: CASSYRGQGQPQHF. The CDR3 DNA follows: TGTGCCAGCAGTTACAGGGGACAGGGACAGCCCCAGCATTTT.

This clonotype was detected many times. CDR3: CSVDGQGAYEQYF. CDR3 coding DNA: TGCAGCGTTGACGGACAGGGGGCCTACGAGCAGTACTTC. The rearrangement joins TRBV29-1 to TRBJ2-7; TRBD1 aligns across 10 bases. The germline V gene has CDR1 SQVTM and CDR2 ANQGSEA. The CDR3 runs to 13 residues. V lost 3 bases and J lost 2; bases outside the gene matches: 1.

The genes are TRBV20-1 and TRBJ2-7; possibly TRBD1 for D (6 bases). Germline V CDR1 and CDR2: DFQATT, SNEGSKA (reference sequence). V lost 5 bases and J lost 5, with 13 bases in between. This CDR3 contains 12 residues. Written as DNA, the CDR3 is TGCAGTGCTTTTACAGGGATCAACGAGCAGTACTTC. It codes for CSAFTGINEQYF.

This clonotype was seen ten or more times. The chain employs TRBV5-1 and TRBJ2-3; 12 nucleotides line up with TRBD1. The CDR3 is made up of 15 amino acids. Trimming at V came to 4 bases and at J to 3 bases, leaving 3 bases not matched to a gene. Germline-derived CDR1 and CDR2 are SGHRS and YFSETQ. The CDR3 sequence: CASSAGQGATDTQYF. CDR3 DNA sequence: TGCGCCAGCAGCGCGGGACAGGGGGCGACAGATACGCAGTATTTT.

This clonotype was seen ten or more times. The chain couples TRBV12-3 or TRBV12-4 to TRBJ1-2, with D perhaps TRBD1 (5 bases). This CDR3 has 12 residues. V was cut by 6 bases and J by 8 bases, with 13 bases left in between. The CDR3: CASSGTVMGYTF. CDR3 bases: TGTGCCAGCAGCGGGACGGTTATGGGCTACACCTTC.

CDR3 sequence reads: CASSPGGRSQETQYF. CDR3 DNA sequence: TGTGCCAGCAGCCCCGGGGGCAGGAGTCAAGAGACCCAGTACTTC. The V gene is TRBV5-5, the J gene TRBJ2-5, with D perhaps assigned TRBD1 or TRBD2 (6 bases each). Trimming stripped 4 bases from V and 2 bases from J, with 15 bases between. The CDR3 covers 15 residues. Germline assignment: CDR1 SGHKS and CDR2 YYEKEE (reference sequence).

J is TRBJ2-5 and V is TRBV11-2; TRBD1 aligns across 8 bases. Germline V CDR1 and CDR2: SGHAT, FQNNGV. This CDR3 comprises 16 residues. J lost 5 bases, V lost 0 bases, and 8 bases had no gene match. The DNA of the CDR3 is TGTGCCAGCAGCTTAGAGATGACAGGGGCTAGGGAGACCCAGTACTTC. It encodes CASSLEMTGARETQYF.

V is TRBV30 and J is TRBJ2-2; D is unclear. The germline CDR1 and CDR2 sequences are GTSNPN and SVGIG (reference sequence). The CDR3 extends over 14 amino acids. V was cut by 2 bases and J by 3 bases, with 10 bases left in between. CDR3 residues: CAWSSQAYTGELFF. The DNA for the CDR3 is TGTGCCTGGAGTAGTCAGGCCTACACCGGGGAGCTGTTTTTT.

The V and J genes are TRBV3-1 and TRBJ2-5, with 10 bases aligning to TRBD2. Germline trimming cut 11 bases from V and 3 bases from J; bases unmatched to any gene: 18. Germline V gene data show CDR1 as LGHDT and CDR2 as YNNKEL (reference sequence). The CDR3 contains 17 residues. The CDR3 DNA sequence: TGTGCCTCCTGCCAACACTGGAGCGGGGGGGCGGAAGAGACCCAGTACTTC. Its protein is CASCQHWSGGAEETQYF.

This clonotype was picked up many times. The chain carries TRBV20-1 and TRBJ2-1; 8 nucleotides align to TRBD1. Germline-derived CDR1 and CDR2 are DFQATT and SNEGSKA (reference sequence). The CDR3 length is 14 residues. After removal of 3 bases from V and 4 bases from J, the junction contained 5 bases not matched to a gene. The CDR3 protein is CSAREGQGYNEQFF. For the CDR3, the DNA is TGCAGTGCTAGGGAAGGACAGGGTTACAATGAGCAGTTCTTC.

Ten or more counts support this clonotype. The CDR3 DNA reads TGTGCCATCAGTGAGGTCAAGAACTATGGCTACACCTTC. Encoded protein: CAISEVKNYGYTF. The V and J genes are TRBV10-3 and TRBJ1-2; D gene unclear. Germline CDR1 and CDR2: ENHRY and SYGVKD. Trimming stripped 2 bases from V and 2 bases from J, with 6 bases between. CDR3 length equals 13 residues.

The chain has TRBV6-2 or TRBV6-3 and TRBJ2-3, with 8 positions matching TRBD2. This CDR3 comprises 14 residues. J lost 12 bases, V lost 0 bases, and 8 bases had no gene match. Germline CDR1 and CDR2: MNHEY and SVGEGT. As DNA, the CDR3 is TGTGCCAGCAGTTACTCCTGGACTAGCCCCCGACAGTATTTT. It is translated as CASSYSWTSPRQYF.

The rearrangement uses TRBV19 and TRBJ2-1; D may be TRBD2 (7 bases). CDR3 length equals 15 residues. V was clipped by 6 bases and J by 2 bases, with 14 bases between them. Germline-derived CDR1 and CDR2 are LNHDA and SQIVND (reference sequence). The CDR3 nucleotides read TGTGCCAGTAGGGATGGGGGGGCGGCCTACAATGAGCAGTTCTTC. Encoded protein: CASRDGGAAYNEQFF.

This clonotype turned up a few times. The V gene is TRBV6-1, the J gene TRBJ1-5; 8 bases are a match to TRBD1. Trimming at V came to 6 bases and at J to 5 bases, leaving 6 bases not matched to a gene. The CDR3 has 14 amino acids. In germline, CDR1 is MNHNS, CDR2 SASEGT. CDR3 in amino acids: CASRGRTGYQPQHF. For the CDR3, the DNA is TGTGCCAGCAGAGGACGGACAGGGTATCAGCCCCAGCATTTT.

This clonotype was counted ten times or more. J is TRBJ2-5 and V is TRBV6-1; D not resolved. Per germline, CDR1 MNHNS and CDR2 SASEGT. The CDR3 loop spans 14 amino acids. Trimming removed 8 bases from V and 1 base from J, with 14 bases in between. Here the CDR3 reads CASPFPRRQETQYF. For the CDR3, the DNA is TGTGCCAGCCCCTTTCCCAGACGCCAAGAGACCCAGTACTTC.

At least ten counts were recorded for this clonotype. CDR3 in amino acids: CASVFSGGTDTQYF. CDR3 coding DNA: TGCGCCAGCGTCTTTTCAGGAGGCACAGATACGCAGTATTTT. This rearrangement joins TRBV5-1 to TRBJ2-3; D ambiguous. Trimming took off 7 bases at V and 1 base at J, with 13 bases between the two ends. The germline V gene has CDR1 SGHRS and CDR2 YFSETQ. CDR3 length: 14 amino acids.